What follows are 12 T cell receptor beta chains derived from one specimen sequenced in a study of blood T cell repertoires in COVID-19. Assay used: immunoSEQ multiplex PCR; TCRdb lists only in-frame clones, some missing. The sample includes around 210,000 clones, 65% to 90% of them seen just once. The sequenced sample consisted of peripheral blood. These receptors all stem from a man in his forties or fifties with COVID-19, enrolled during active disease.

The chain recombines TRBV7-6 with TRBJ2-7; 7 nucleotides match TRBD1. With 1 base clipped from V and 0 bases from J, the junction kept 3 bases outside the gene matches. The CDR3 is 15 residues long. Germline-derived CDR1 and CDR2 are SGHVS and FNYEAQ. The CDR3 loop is CASSLVGGDSYEQYF. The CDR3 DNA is TGTGCCAGCAGCTTAGTAGGGGGCGACTCCTACGAGCAGTACTTC.

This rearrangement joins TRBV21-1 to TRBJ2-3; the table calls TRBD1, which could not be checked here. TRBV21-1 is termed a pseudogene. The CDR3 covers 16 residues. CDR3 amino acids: CASSKGGTYHRDTQYF. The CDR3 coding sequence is TGTGCCAGCAGCAAAGGGGGGACATACCACCGGGATACGCAGTATTTT.

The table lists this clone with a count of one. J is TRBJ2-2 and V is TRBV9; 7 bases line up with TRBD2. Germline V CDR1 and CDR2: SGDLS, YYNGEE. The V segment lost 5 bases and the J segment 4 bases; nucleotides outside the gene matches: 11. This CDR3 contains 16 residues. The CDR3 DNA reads TGTGCCAGCAGAGTCTCGGGGGGTGGGAGCACCGGGGAGCTGTTTTTT. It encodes CASRVSGGGSTGELFF.

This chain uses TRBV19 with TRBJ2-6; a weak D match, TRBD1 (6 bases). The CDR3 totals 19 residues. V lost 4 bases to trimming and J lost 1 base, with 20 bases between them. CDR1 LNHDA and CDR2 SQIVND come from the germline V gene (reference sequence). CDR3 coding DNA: TGTGCCAGTAGTAAGGGCACAGGGCTAATTGGATCTGGGGCCAACGTCCTGACTTTC. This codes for CASSKGTGLIGSGANVLTF. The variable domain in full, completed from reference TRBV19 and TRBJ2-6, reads DGGITQSPKYLFRKEGQNVTLSCEQNLNHDAMYWYRQDPGQGLRLIYYSQIVNDFQKGDIAEGYSVSREKKESFPLTVTSAQKNPTAFYLCASSKGTGLIGSGANVLTFGAGSRLTVL.

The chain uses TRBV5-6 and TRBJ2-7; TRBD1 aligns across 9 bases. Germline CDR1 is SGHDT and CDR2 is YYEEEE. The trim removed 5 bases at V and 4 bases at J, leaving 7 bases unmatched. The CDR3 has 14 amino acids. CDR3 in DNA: TGTGCCAGCAGATCCGGGACAGGGATGTACGAGCAGTACTTC. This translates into CASRSGTGMYEQYF.

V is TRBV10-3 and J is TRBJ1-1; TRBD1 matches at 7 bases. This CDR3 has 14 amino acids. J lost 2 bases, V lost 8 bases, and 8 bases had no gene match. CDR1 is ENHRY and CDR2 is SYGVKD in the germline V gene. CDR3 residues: CAIDYRGYNTEAFF. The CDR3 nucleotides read TGTGCCATCGATTACAGGGGTTATAACACTGAAGCTTTCTTT.

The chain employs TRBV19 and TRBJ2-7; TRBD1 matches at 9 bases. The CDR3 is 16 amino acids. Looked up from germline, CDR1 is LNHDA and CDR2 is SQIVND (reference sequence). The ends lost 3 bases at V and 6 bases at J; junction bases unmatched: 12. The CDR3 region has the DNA TGTGCCAGTAGTATCCGTCCCGGGACAGGGTTTGCCGAGCAGTACTTC. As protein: CASSIRPGTGFAEQYF.

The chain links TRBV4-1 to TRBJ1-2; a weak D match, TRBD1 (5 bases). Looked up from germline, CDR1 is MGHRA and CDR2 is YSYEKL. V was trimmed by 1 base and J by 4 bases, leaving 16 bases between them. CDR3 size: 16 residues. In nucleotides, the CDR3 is TGCGCCAGCAGCCAAGGAAGGGGAGGGAGTGCCTATGGCTACACCTTC. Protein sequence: CASSQGRGGSAYGYTF.

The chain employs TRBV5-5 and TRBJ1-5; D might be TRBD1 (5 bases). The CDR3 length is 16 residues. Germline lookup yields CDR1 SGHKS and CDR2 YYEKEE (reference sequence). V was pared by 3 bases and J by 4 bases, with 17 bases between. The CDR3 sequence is CASSWGGKRFNQPQHF. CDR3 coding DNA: TGTGCCAGCAGCTGGGGCGGGAAAAGGTTTAATCAGCCCCAGCATTTT.

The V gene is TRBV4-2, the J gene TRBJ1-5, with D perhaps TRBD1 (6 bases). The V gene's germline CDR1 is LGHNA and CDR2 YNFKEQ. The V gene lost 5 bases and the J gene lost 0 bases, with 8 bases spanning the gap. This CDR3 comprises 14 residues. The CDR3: CASSSGVSNQPQHF. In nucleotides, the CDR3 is TGTGCCAGCAGCTCAGGGGTTAGCAATCAGCCCCAGCATTTT.

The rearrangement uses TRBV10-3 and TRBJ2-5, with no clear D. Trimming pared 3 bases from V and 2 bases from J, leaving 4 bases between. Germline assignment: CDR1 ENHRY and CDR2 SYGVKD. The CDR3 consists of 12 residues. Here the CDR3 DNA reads TGTGCCATCAGTGACGGGCAAGAGACCCAGTACTTC. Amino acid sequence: CAISDGQETQYF.

CDR3 amino acids: CASSAGGPGELFF. The CDR3, as DNA: TGTGCCAGCAGTGCGGGGGGGCCCGGGGAGCTGTTTTTT. The chain employs TRBV2 and TRBJ2-2, with 8 bases identical to TRBD2. The ends lost 4 bases at V and 6 bases at J; junction bases unmatched: 1. The germline CDR1 and CDR2 sequences are SNHLY and FYNNEI. This CDR3 is 13 amino acids long. The full variable domain, its missing parts supplied by reference TRBV2 and TRBJ2-2, is EPEVTQTPSHQVTQMGQEVILRCVPISNHLYFYWYRQILGQKVEFLVSFYNNEISEKSEIFDDQFSVERPDGSNFTLKIRSTKLEDSAMYFCASSAGGPGELFFGEGSRLTVL.